The clone carrying this T cell receptor beta chain was observed at least ten times. The CDR3 sequence is 15 residues long. J gave up 4 bases and V 5 bases, and 6 bases lay outside the gene matches. TCRdb itself ran the 5' RACE reads through MiXCR, one entry per CDR3 protein. The table includes 220,000 or so distinct CDR3 sequences, over 9.5% detected once. The sample belongs to a study of CD8 T cells in ankylosing spondylitis. Sequencing used blood, either unsorted or a sorted T cell fraction (not recorded which). The rearrangement links TRBV12-3 or TRBV12-4 to TRBJ2-2; TRBD2 matches 8 bases. The sequence derives from a male donor with ankylosing spondylitis or in good health (not recorded which). The DNA for the CDR3 is TGTGCCAGCAGTCAGGCGCGGGGGGCCACCGGGGAGCTGTTTTTT. This sequence encodes CASSQARGATGELFF.